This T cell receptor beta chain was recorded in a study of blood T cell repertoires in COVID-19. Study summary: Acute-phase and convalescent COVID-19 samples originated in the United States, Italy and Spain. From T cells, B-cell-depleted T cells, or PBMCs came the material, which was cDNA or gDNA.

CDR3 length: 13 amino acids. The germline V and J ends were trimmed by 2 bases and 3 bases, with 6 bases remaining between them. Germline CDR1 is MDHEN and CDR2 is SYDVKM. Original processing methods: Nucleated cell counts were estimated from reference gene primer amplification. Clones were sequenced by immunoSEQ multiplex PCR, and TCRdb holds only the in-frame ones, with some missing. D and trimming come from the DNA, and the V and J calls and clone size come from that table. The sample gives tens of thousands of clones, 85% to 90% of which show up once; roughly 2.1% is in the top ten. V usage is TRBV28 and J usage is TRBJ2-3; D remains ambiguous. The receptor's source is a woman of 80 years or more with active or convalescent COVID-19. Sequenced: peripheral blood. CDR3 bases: TGTGCCAGCAGTTTACCCGGGACAGATACGCAGTATTTT. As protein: CASSLPGTDTQYF.